The 23 T cell receptor beta chains presented below share a single source sample, sequenced in a study of Ad26.COV2.S vaccination and SARS-CoV-2 variants. The treatment was: 15 to 20 received Ad26.COV2.S at low or high dose, single or two shots; about 5 received placebo; per-sample allocation not given. Samples came from day 63 after the first vaccine or placebo injection. Some clones are missing from TCRdb's copy, which holds only in-frame ones; the method was immunoSEQ multiplex PCR. The repertoire consists of about 330,000 clones, with roughly 90% occurring once and the leading ten covering around 5.5%. Sample: peripheral blood, taken in a trial of Ad26.COV2.S vaccine versus placebo. These receptors were taken from a person aged 18 to 65 who received the Ad26.COV2.S COVID-19 vaccine or a placebo.

The chain recombines TRBV7-2 with TRBJ2-3; perhaps D is TRBD1 or TRBD2 (5 bases each). The CDR3 has 15 amino acids. CDR1 is SGHTA, CDR2 FQGNSA, per germline. V dropped 4 bases and J dropped 6 bases, with 17 bases sitting between them. DNA for the CDR3: TGTGCCAGCAGCTACGGGACGGCTAGCATGGATACGCAGTATTTT. Amino acids: CASSYGTASMDTQYF.

The V call is TRBV27, the J call TRBJ1-2; no clear D gene. The CDR3 length is 13 residues. Germline V lookup: CDR1 MNHEY, CDR2 SMNVEV (reference sequence). V shed 6 bases and J shed 6 bases, with 14 bases lying between them. The CDR3 nucleotides read TGTGCCAGCAGCCCCGGGAGGCTCAATGGCTACACCTTC. It translates to CASSPGRLNGYTF.

The chain links TRBV18 to TRBJ2-3; maybe TRBD2 (5 bases). CDR3 length: 15 amino acids. With 6 bases removed from V and 2 bases from J, the gap between germline ends came to 15 bases. CDR1 and CDR2 (germline): KGHSH, LQKENI. The CDR3 reads CASSPGSPITDTQYF. The CDR3 bases are TGTGCCAGCTCGCCGGGGTCACCTATCACAGATACGCAGTATTTT.

The rearrangement links TRBV4-1 to TRBJ1-2; D is perhaps TRBD1 (6 bases). The CDR3 runs to 13 residues. Germline assignment: CDR1 MGHRA and CDR2 YSYEKL. Trimming left V 6 bases short and J 4 bases short, with 12 bases between. Here the CDR3 DNA reads TGCGCCAGCAGACTACAGGGAAGCTATGGCTACACCTTC. Translating gives CASRLQGSYGYTF.

The chain carries TRBV9 and TRBJ1-5; perhaps TRBD1 as D (6 bases). The CDR3 is made up of 14 amino acids. CDR1 and CDR2 (germline): SGDLS, YYNGEE. V dropped 0 bases and J dropped 7 bases, with 11 bases sitting between them. CDR3 sequence: CASSVDWGRQPQHF. CDR3 bases: TGTGCCAGCAGCGTAGATTGGGGGCGGCAGCCCCAGCATTTT.

The CDR3 DNA reads as TGTGCCAGTAGTATATCAGGGAACATGAACACTGAAGCTTTCTTT. This translates into CASSISGNMNTEAFF. This chain uses TRBV19 with TRBJ1-1, with D perhaps TRBD1 (5 bases). Looked up from germline, CDR1 is LNHDA and CDR2 is SQIVND (reference sequence). The CDR3 is 15 amino acids. Trimming cost V 2 bases and J 0 bases, with 10 bases left between them.

This clone appeared once. This chain connects TRBV15 to TRBJ1-4; D unresolved. CDR3 length: 16 amino acids. Germline loops: CDR1 LNHNV, CDR2 YYDKDF (reference sequence). V was pared by 6 bases and J by 7 bases, with 21 bases between. The CDR3 here is CATSPPDEFFGEKLFF. CDR3 coding DNA: TGTGCCACCAGTCCCCCGGACGAGTTTTTCGGTGAAAAACTGTTTTTT.

The V and J genes are TRBV28 and TRBJ1-2; 7 bases agree with TRBD1. The CDR3 covers 14 residues. The germline gives CDR1 MDHEN, CDR2 SYDVKM. Losses at the gene ends were 2 bases for V and 4 bases for J; bases not matched to a gene: 4. This chain's CDR3 is CASSLHRGAYGYTF. The CDR3 nucleotides are TGTGCCAGCAGTTTACACAGGGGCGCCTATGGCTACACCTTC.

The V and J genes are TRBV20-1 and TRBJ1-1; 7 bases are shared with TRBD1. Per the germline V gene, CDR1 is DFQATT and CDR2 is SNEGSKA (reference sequence). The CDR3 totals 11 residues. V dropped 8 bases and J dropped 7; count of bases not matched to a gene: 7. CDR3 residues: CSRHRGGEAFF. In nucleotides, the CDR3 is TGCAGTCGCCACAGGGGAGGTGAAGCTTTCTTT.

The chain carries TRBV29-1 and TRBJ2-3; 9 bases agree with TRBD2. CDR1 is SQVTM and CDR2 is ANQGSEA in the germline V gene. The CDR3 has 15 amino acids. With 5 bases clipped from V and 2 bases from J, the junction kept 8 bases outside the gene matches. The chain's CDR3 is CSVPLSGGTTDTQYF. Written as DNA, the CDR3 is TGCAGCGTTCCCCTTAGCGGGGGCACCACAGATACGCAGTATTTT.

This clone was seen only a few times. V is TRBV10-2 and J is TRBJ2-7; D might be TRBD1 (5 bases). V lost 3 bases, J lost 0 bases, and 12 bases lay in between. Germline CDR1 reads WSHSY; CDR2 reads SAAADI. CDR3 size: 15 residues. CDR3 residues: CASSETRQPSYEQYV. The CDR3 DNA reads TGCGCCAGCAGTGAAACGCGACAGCCCTCCTACGAGCAGTACGTC.

The chain is built from TRBV4-1 and TRBJ1-1, with D tentatively TRBD1 (5 bases). Between the trimmed V and J ends, which lost 1 base and 1 base, there was a span of 10 bases. The CDR3 has 15 amino acids. Germline-derived CDR1 and CDR2 are MGHRA and YSYEKL. The DNA of the CDR3 is TGCGCCAGCAGCCAAGTTTTCAGGGCGAACACTGAAGCTTTCTTT. Its translation: CASSQVFRANTEAFF.

The V gene is TRBV14, the J gene TRBJ1-2; D not certain. The CDR3 runs to 13 residues. V was shortened by 3 bases and J by 0 bases, with 5 bases between the two germline ends. CDR1 and CDR2 from the germline V gene are SGHDN and FVKESK. CDR3: CASSQGANYGYTF. The DNA for the CDR3 is TGTGCCAGCAGCCAGGGAGCTAACTATGGCTACACCTTC. The whole variable domain, remainder taken from reference TRBV14 and TRBJ1-2, is EAGVTQFPSHSVIEKGQTVTLRCDPISGHDNLYWYRRVMGKEIKFLLHFVKESKQDESGMPNNRFLAERTGGTYSTLKVQPAELEDSGVYFCASSQGANYGYTFGSGTRLTVV.

This chain uses TRBV7-2 with TRBJ2-7; D may be TRBD1 (5 bases). Trimming removed 5 bases at V and 3 bases at J, with 11 bases between. Germline V gene data show CDR1 as SGHTA and CDR2 as FQGNSA. This CDR3 region has 13 residues. The CDR3 DNA is TGTGCCAGCAGCGATAACCAGGGCTACGAGCAGTACTTC. Its protein product is CASSDNQGYEQYF. The full variable domain, rest sourced from reference TRBV7-2 and TRBJ2-7, is GAGVSQSPSNKVTEKGKDVELRCDPISGHTALYWYRQSLGQGLEFLIYFQGNSAPDKSGLPSDRFSAERTGGSVSTLTIQRTQQEDSAVYLCASSDNQGYEQYFGPGTRLTVT.

This chain uses TRBV27 with TRBJ2-1; 9 nucleotides match TRBD2. The germline gives CDR1 MNHEY, CDR2 SMNVEV (reference sequence). V shed 3 bases, J shed 4 bases, and the junction held 10 bases outside the gene matches. CDR3 length equals 17 residues. The CDR3: CASSLVVTSGLYNEQFF. CDR3 bases: TGTGCCAGCAGTTTGGTCGTTACTAGCGGGTTGTACAATGAGCAGTTCTTC.

V gene TRBV6-5 combines with J gene TRBJ1-1; tentative D call: TRBD1 (6 bases). Germline values: CDR1 MNHEY, CDR2 SVGAGI. The CDR3 extends over 15 amino acids. V lost 2 bases, J lost 4 bases, and 14 bases lay in between. The CDR3, as DNA: TGTGCCAGCAGTTACGCCATCACAGGGAGCACTGAAGCTTTCTTT. Protein sequence: CASSYAITGSTEAFF.

The J gene is TRBJ2-1, the V gene TRBV7-2; the D gene is possibly TRBD2 (5 bases). Germline V gives CDR1 SGHTA, CDR2 FQGNSA. V was pared by 4 bases and J by 9 bases, with 13 bases between. The CDR3 spans 13 residues. The CDR3 loop is CASSSLGSGEQFF. The CDR3 DNA is TGTGCCAGCAGCTCCCTCGGAAGCGGTGAGCAGTTCTTC.

A word on this clone: Distinct nucleotide sequences in the sample also encode this CDR3. The rearrangement links TRBV12-3 or TRBV12-4 to TRBJ2-3; a weak D match, TRBD2 (6 bases). Trimming removed 7 bases at V and 6 bases at J, with 8 bases between. This CDR3 contains 11 residues. CDR3 in amino acids: CASTRGDTQYF. The CDR3 nucleotides are TGTGCCAGCACGCGGGGTGATACGCAGTATTTT.

The CDR3 region has the DNA TGCGCCAGCAGGGACACCTATAATTCACCCCTCCACTTT. Translating gives CASRDTYNSPLHF. The chain uses TRBV10-2 and TRBJ1-6; TRBD1 is a possible D gene (5 bases). This CDR3 region has 13 residues. The germline V gene has CDR1 WSHSY and CDR2 SAAADI. Trimming cost V 6 bases and J 2 bases, with 5 bases left between them.

This chain connects TRBV6-1 to TRBJ1-3; no firm D call. From germline, CDR1 is MNHNS and CDR2 SASEGT. Trimming stripped 4 bases from V and 0 bases from J, with 13 bases between. The CDR3 runs 16 residues. The CDR3 nucleotides read TGTGCCAGCAGTGGGGCCCCGCGGGGCTCTGGAAACACCATATATTTT. This codes for CASSGAPRGSGNTIYF.

V usage is TRBV7-9 and J usage is TRBJ2-2, with D possibly TRBD1 on 5 matching bases. The CDR3 covers 15 residues. Germline V gene sequence: CDR1 SEHNR, CDR2 FQNEAQ (reference sequence). V lost 5 bases to trimming and J lost 5 bases, with 15 bases between them. DNA of the CDR3: TGTGCCAGCAGCCGCCCCGGACAACAGACCGGGGAGCTGTTTTTT. This sequence encodes CASSRPGQQTGELFF.

This sequence joins TRBV2 and TRBJ1-2, with D possibly being TRBD1 (5 bases). Trimming left V 4 bases short and J 8 bases short, with 23 bases between. The CDR3 is made up of 16 amino acids. Per germline, CDR1 SNHLY and CDR2 FYNNEI. CDR3 loop: CASSVVNGGGAGGYTF. As DNA, the CDR3 is TGTGCCAGCAGTGTAGTGAATGGAGGCGGCGCAGGGGGCTACACCTTC. Variable domain in full (rest from reference TRBV2 and TRBJ1-2): EPEVTQTPSHQVTQMGQEVILRCVPISNHLYFYWYRQILGQKVEFLVSFYNNEISEKSEIFDDQFSVERPDGSNFTLKIRSTKLEDSAMYFCASSVVNGGGAGGYTFGSGTRLTVV.

The chain uses TRBV4-3 and TRBJ2-1; 11 nucleotides match TRBD2. The CDR3 is 17 amino acids. Germline CDR1 is LGHNA and CDR2 is YSLEER. The V segment lost 1 base and the J segment 5 bases; nucleotides outside the gene matches: 7. CDR3: CASSQGWGTSGDNEQFF. The DNA of the CDR3 is TGCGCCAGCAGCCAAGGGTGGGGGACTAGCGGTGACAATGAGCAGTTCTTC.